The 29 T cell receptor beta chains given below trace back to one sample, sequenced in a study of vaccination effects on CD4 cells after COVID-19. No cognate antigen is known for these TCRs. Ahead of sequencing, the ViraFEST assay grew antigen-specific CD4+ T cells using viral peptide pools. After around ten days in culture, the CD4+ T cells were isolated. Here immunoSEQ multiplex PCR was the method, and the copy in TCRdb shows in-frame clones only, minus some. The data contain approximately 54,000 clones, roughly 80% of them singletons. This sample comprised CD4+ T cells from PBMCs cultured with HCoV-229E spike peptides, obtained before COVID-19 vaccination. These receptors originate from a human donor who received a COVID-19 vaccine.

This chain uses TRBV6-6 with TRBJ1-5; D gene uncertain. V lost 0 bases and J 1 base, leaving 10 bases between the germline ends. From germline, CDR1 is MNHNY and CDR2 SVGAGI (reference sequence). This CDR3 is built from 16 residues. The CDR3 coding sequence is TGTGCCAGCAGTTACTCGTACCCGGGGAGCAATCAGCCCCAGCATTTT. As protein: CASSYSYPGSNQPQHF.

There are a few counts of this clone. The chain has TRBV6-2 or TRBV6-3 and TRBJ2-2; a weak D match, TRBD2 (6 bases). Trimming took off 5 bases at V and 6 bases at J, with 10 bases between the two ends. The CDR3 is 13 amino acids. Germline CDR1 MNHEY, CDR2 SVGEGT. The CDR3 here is CASSAGRPGELFF. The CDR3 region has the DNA TGTGCCAGCAGTGCGGGGCGTCCCGGGGAGCTGTTTTTT.

The CDR3, as DNA: TGTGCCAGCAGTTTAGCACGGAATTATGGCTACACCTTC. Protein: CASSLARNYGYTF. V gene TRBV28 combines with J gene TRBJ1-2; D not certain. Germline V gene sequence: CDR1 MDHEN, CDR2 SYDVKM. The CDR3 covers 13 residues. The V gene lost 2 bases and the J gene lost 5 bases, with 9 bases spanning the gap.

The CDR3 protein is CAISESDLPRDTEAFF. CDR3 coding DNA: TGTGCCATCAGTGAGTCCGACTTACCACGGGACACTGAAGCTTTCTTT. The chain links TRBV10-3 to TRBJ1-1; no clear D gene. The V and J ends lost 0 bases and 3 bases respectively, with 14 bases between them. This CDR3 is 16 amino acids long. Per germline, CDR1 ENHRY and CDR2 SYGVKD.

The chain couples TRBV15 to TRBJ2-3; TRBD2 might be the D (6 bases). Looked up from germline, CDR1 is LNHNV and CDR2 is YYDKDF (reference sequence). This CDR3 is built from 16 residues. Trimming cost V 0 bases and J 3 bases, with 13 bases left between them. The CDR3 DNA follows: TGTGCCACCAGCAGAGACGGGGGTATTGGTACAGATACGCAGTATTTT. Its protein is CATSRDGGIGTDTQYF. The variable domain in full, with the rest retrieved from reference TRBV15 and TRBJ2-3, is DAMVIQNPRYQVTQFGKPVTLSCSQTLNHNVMYWYQQKSSQAPKLLFHYYDKDFNNEADTPDNFQSRRPNTSFCFLDIRSPGLGDTAMYLCATSRDGGIGTDTQYFGPGTRLTVL.

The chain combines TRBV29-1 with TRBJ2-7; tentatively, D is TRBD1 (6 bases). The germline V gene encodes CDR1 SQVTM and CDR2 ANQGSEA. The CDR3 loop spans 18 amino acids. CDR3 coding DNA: TGCACCCAACCTTGCCTAGCCAGGGACATTCAGACAACCTACGAGCAGTACGTC. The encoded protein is CTQPCLARDIQTTYEQYV.

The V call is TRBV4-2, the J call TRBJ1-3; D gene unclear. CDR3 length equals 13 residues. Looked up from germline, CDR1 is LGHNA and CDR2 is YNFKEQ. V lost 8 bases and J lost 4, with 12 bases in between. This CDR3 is CASRAKGGNTIYF. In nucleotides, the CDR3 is TGTGCCAGCCGAGCAAAGGGAGGAAACACCATATATTTT.

The CDR3 sequence: CASHVGLLMNTEAFF. CDR3 sequence (DNA): TGTGCCTCCCATGTGGGGCTACTTATGAACACTGAAGCTTTCTTT. This chain joins TRBV30 and TRBJ1-1; tentatively, D is TRBD1 (5 bases). Trimming stripped 7 bases from V and 0 bases from J, with 18 bases between. The CDR3 spans 15 residues. Germline CDR1 is GTSNPN and CDR2 is SVGIG (reference sequence).

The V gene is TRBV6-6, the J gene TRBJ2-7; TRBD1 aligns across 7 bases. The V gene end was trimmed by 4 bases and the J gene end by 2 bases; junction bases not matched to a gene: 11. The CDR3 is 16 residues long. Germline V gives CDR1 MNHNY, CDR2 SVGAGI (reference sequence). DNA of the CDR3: TGTGCCAGCAGTTTACTACCACAGGGGCAAGCCTACGAGCAGTACGTC. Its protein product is CASSLLPQGQAYEQYV.

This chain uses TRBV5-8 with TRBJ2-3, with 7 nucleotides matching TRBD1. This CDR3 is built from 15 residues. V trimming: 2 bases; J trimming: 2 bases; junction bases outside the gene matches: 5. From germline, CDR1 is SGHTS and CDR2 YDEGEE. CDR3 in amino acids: CASSFDRVFTDTQYF. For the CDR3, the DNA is TGTGCCAGCAGCTTTGACAGGGTTTTCACAGATACGCAGTATTTT.

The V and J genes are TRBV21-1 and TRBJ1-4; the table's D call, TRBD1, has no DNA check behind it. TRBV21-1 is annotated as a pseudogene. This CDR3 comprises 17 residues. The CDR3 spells CASSSDRGRGTNEKLFF. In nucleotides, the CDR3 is TGTGCCAGCAGCAGCGACAGGGGAAGGGGAACTAATGAAAAACTGTTTTTT.

Here the CDR3 reads CASSPPIVGGYTF. The CDR3 bases are TGCGCCAGCAGCCCCCCCATTGTAGGGGGCTACACCTTC. V and J are TRBV5-1 and TRBJ1-2; no reliable D call. Deletions cut 4 bases from V and 8 bases from J, with 15 bases between. Germline lookup yields CDR1 SGHRS and CDR2 YFSETQ. The CDR3 consists of 13 residues. Looking up the rest from reference TRBV5-1 and TRBJ1-2 gives the full variable domain: KAGVTQTPRYLIKTRGQQVTLSCSPISGHRSVSWYQQTPGQGLQFLFEYFSETQRNKGNFPGRFSGRQFSNSRSEMNVSTLELGDSALYLCASSPPIVGGYTFGSGTRLTVV.

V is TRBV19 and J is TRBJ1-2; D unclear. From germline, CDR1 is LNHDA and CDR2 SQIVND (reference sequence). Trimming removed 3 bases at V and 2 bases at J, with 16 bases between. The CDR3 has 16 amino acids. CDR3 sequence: CASSIQASKGNYGYTF. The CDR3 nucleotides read TGTGCCAGTAGTATTCAGGCGAGTAAAGGGAACTATGGCTACACCTTC.

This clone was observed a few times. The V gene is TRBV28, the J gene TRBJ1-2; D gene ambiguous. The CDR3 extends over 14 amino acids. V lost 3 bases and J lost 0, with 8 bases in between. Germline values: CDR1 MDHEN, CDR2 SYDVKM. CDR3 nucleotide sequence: TGTGCCAGCAGTTTGAGGCCGGCTAACTATGGCTACACCTTC. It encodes CASSLRPANYGYTF.

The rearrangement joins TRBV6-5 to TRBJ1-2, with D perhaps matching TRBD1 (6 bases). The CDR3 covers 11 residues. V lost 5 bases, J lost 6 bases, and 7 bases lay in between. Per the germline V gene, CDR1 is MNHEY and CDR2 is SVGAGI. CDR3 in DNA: TGTGCCAGCAGTAACAGGGATGGCTACACCTTC. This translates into CASSNRDGYTF.

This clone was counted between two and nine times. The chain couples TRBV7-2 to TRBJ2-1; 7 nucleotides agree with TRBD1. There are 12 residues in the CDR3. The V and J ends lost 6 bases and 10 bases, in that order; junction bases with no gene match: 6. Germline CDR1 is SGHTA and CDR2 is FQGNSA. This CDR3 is CASRTGVREQFF. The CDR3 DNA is TGTGCCAGCAGAACAGGGGTTCGCGAGCAGTTCTTC.

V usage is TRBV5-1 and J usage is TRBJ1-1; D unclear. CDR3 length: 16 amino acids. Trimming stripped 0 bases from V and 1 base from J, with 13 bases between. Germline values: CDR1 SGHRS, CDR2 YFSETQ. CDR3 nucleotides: TGCGCCAGCAGCTTGGTTGGTGGACGGACGAACACTGAAGCTTTCTTT. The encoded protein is CASSLVGGRTNTEAFF.

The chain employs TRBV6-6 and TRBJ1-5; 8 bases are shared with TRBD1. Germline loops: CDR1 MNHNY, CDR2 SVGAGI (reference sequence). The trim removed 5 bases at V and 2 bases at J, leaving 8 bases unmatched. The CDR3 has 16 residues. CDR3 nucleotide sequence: TGTGCCAGCAGTCAACGACAGGGGAAGGGCAATCAGCCCCAGCATTTT. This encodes CASSQRQGKGNQPQHF.

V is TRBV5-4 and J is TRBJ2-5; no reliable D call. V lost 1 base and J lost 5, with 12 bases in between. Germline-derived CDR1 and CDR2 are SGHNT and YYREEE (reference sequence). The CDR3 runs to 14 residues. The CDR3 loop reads CASSLIGLGETQYF. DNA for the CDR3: TGTGCCAGCAGCTTGATTGGGCTAGGGGAGACCCAGTACTTC. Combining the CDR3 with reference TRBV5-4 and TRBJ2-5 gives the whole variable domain ETGVTQSPTHLIKTRGQQVTLRCSSQSGHNTVSWYQQALGQGPQFIFQYYREEENGRGNFPPRFSGLQFPNYSSELNVNALELDDSALYLCASSLIGLGETQYFGPGTRLLVL.

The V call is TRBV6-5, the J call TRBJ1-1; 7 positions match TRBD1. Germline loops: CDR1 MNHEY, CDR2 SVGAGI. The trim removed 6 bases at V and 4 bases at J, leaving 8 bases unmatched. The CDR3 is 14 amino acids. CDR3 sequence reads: CASSQTGRVTEAFF. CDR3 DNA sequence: TGTGCCAGCAGCCAGACAGGGAGGGTCACTGAAGCTTTCTTT.

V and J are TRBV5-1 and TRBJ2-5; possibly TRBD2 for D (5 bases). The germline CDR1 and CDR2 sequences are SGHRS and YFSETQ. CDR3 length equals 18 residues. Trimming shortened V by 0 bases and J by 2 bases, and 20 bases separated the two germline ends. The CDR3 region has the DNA TGCGCCAGCAGCTTGGCCGTCGTCTTGGGAGTTAAGCAAGAGACCCAGTACTTC. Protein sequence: CASSLAVVLGVKQETQYF.

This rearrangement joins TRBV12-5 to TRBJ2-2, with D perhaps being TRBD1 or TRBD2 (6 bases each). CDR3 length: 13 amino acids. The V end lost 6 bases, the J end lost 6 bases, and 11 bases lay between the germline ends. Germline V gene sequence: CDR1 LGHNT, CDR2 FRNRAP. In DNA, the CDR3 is TGTGCTAGTGGGCCCCGGGGGCCCGGGGAGCTGTTTTTT. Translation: CASGPRGPGELFF.

The DNA of the CDR3 is TGTGCCAGCAGCACTGGACAGTTTTATGGCTACACCTTC. It encodes CASSTGQFYGYTF. The chain recombines TRBV5-6 with TRBJ1-2, with D perhaps TRBD1 (6 bases). Trimming removed 4 bases at V and 5 bases at J, with 12 bases between. The CDR3 sequence is 13 residues long. CDR1 SGHDT and CDR2 YYEEEE come from the germline V gene. Supplemented by reference TRBV5-6 and TRBJ1-2, the full variable domain reads DAGVTQSPTHLIKTRGQQVTLRCSPKSGHDTVSWYQQALGQGPQFIFQYYEEEERQRGNFPDRFSGHQFPNYSSELNVNALLLGDSALYLCASSTGQFYGYTFGSGTRLTVV.

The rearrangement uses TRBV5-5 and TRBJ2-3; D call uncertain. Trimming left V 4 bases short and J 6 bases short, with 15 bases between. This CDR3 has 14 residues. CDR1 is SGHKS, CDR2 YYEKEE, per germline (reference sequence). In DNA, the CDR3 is TGTGCCAGCAGCCGTGGTTCGGAGACGGATACGCAGTATTTT. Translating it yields CASSRGSETDTQYF.

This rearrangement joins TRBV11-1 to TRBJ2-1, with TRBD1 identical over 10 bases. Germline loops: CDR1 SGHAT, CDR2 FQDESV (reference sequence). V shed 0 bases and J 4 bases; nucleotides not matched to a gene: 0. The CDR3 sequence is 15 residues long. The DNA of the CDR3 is TGTGCCAGCAGCTTAGCGGGACAGGGGTACAATGAGCAGTTCTTC. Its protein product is CASSLAGQGYNEQFF.

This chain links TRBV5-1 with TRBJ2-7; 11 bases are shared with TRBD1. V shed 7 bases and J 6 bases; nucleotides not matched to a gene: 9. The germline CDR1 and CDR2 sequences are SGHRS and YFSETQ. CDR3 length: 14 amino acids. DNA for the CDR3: TGCGCCAGCGGCGGGGACAGGGGGTCTTGCGAGCAGTACGTC. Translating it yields CASGGDRGSCEQYV.

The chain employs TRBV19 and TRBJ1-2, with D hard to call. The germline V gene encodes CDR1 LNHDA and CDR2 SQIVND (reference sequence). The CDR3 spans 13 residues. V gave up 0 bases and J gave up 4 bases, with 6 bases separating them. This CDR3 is CASSIEPGYGYTF. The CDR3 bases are TGTGCCAGTAGTATAGAGCCGGGCTATGGCTACACCTTC.

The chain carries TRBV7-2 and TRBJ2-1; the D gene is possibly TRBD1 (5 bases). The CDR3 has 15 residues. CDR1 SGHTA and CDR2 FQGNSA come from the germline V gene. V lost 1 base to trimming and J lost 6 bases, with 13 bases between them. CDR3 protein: CASSLVATEFNEQFF. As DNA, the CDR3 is TGTGCCAGCAGCTTAGTGGCGACAGAGTTCAATGAGCAGTTCTTC.

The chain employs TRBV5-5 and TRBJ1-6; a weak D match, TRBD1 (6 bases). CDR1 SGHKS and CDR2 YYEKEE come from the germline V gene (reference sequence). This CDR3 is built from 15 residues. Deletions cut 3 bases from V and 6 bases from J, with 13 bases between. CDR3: CASSYRVSGNSPLHF. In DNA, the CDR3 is TGTGCCAGCAGCTACAGGGTCTCGGGTAATTCACCCCTCCACTTT. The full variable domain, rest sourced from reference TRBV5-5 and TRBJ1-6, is DAGVTQSPTHLIKTRGQQVTLRCSPISGHKSVSWYQQVLGQGPQFIFQYYEKEERGRGNFPDRFSARQFPNYSSELNVNALLLGDSALYLCASSYRVSGNSPLHFGNGTRLTVT.